Listed below are T cell receptor beta chains from one sample, sequenced in a study of cytomegalovirus exposure and HLA in healthy donors. Using immunoSEQ multiplex PCR, the repertoire was profiled, and TCRdb retains in-frame clones only, with some absent. This table has roughly 260,000 clones, approximately 90% appearing once. Material: PBMCs. These receptors all come from a man in his late teens or twenties in good health and CMV-seronegative. Both conserved end residues are part of each CDR3. D genes are given only for firm matches. The size field is filled for only some rows; it gives once, few, many or a size class.

J gene: TRBJ2-2
D gene: .
clone size: .
V gene: TRBV9
CDR3 length: 15
CDR3 DNA: TGTGCCAGCACCCCATCGGGAGCGAACACCGGGGAGCTGTTTTTT
CDR3 protein: CASTPSGANTGELFF

J gene: TRBJ1-4
D gene: .
clone size: .
V gene: TRBV19
CDR3 length: 13
CDR3 DNA: TGTGCCAGTAAAGTTGGGGCGGGGGAAAAACTGTTTTTT
CDR3 protein: CASKVGAGEKLFF

J gene: TRBJ2-2
D gene: TRBD2
clone size: .
V gene: TRBV11-2
CDR3 length: 15
CDR3 DNA: TGTGCCAGCAGCTTAACGGCGGGAGGGCTTCGGGAGCTGTTTTTT
CDR3 protein: CASSLTAGGLRELFF

J gene: TRBJ1-1
D gene: .
clone size: .
V gene: TRBV6-5
CDR3 length: 13
CDR3 DNA: TGTGCCAGCAGCTTACAGGGTGACACTGAAGCTTTCTTT
CDR3 protein: CASSLQGDTEAFF

J gene: TRBJ2-5
D gene: .
clone size: .
V gene: TRBV25-1
CDR3 length: 16
CDR3 DNA: TGTGCCAGCAGTGAAGGTGTCGGGTGGCAGGGGAAAGCCCAGTACTTC
CDR3 protein: CASSEGVGWQGKAQYF

J gene: TRBJ2-7
D gene: .
clone size: .
V gene: TRBV28
CDR3 length: 13
CDR3 DNA: TGTGCCAGCTCCTCGCTTGGAGCCTACGAGCAGTACTTC
CDR3 protein: CASSSLGAYEQYF

J gene: TRBJ2-7
D gene: .
clone size: few
V gene: TRBV28
CDR3 length: 13
CDR3 DNA: TGTGCCAGCAGTTTAGCAGGGTTGTACGAGCAGTACTTC
CDR3 protein: CASSLAGLYEQYF

J gene: TRBJ2-5
D gene: TRBD1
clone size: .
V gene: TRBV19
CDR3 length: 16
CDR3 DNA: TGTGCCAGTAGTGCACAAAACAGGGGGAAGGGGGAGACCCAGTACTTC
CDR3 protein: CASSAQNRGKGETQYF

J gene: TRBJ1-5
D gene: TRBD1
clone size: few
V gene: TRBV19
CDR3 length: 15
CDR3 DNA: TGTGCCAGTAGGAGAGACAGGGCTAGCAATCAGCCCCAGCATTTT
CDR3 protein: CASRRDRASNQPQHF

J gene: TRBJ2-2
D gene: .
clone size: .
V gene: TRBV2
CDR3 length: 13
CDR3 DNA: TGTGCCAGCACATCGGGGTACACCGGGGAGCTGTTTTTT
CDR3 protein: CASTSGYTGELFF

J gene: TRBJ1-1
D gene: .
clone size: .
V gene: TRBV9
CDR3 length: 13
CDR3 DNA: TGTGCCAGCACCGCGACTAGGAACACTGAAGCTTTCTTT
CDR3 protein: CASTATRNTEAFF

J gene: TRBJ2-1
D gene: .
clone size: .
V gene: TRBV28
CDR3 length: 15
CDR3 DNA: TGTGCCAGCAGTTTGGCGGCTTACACCTACAATGAGCAGTTCTTC
CDR3 protein: CASSLAAYTYNEQFF

J gene: TRBJ1-2
D gene: .
clone size: .
V gene: TRBV28
CDR3 length: 14
CDR3 DNA: TGTGCCAGCACTGAGGGCAGGGGACCCTATGGCTACACCTTC
CDR3 protein: CASTEGRGPYGYTF

J gene: TRBJ1-2
D gene: TRBD1
clone size: once
V gene: TRBV18
CDR3 length: 13
CDR3 DNA: TGTGCCAGCTCACAGGGACAGGCCAATGGCTACACCTTC
CDR3 protein: CASSQGQANGYTF

J gene: TRBJ2-3
D gene: .
clone size: .
V gene: TRBV4-3
CDR3 length: 18
CDR3 DNA: TGCGCCAGCAGCCAAGATTCTCGGGTGGGTGTAGACACAGATACGCAGTATTTT
CDR3 protein: CASSQDSRVGVDTDTQYF

J gene: TRBJ1-6
D gene: .
clone size: .
V gene: TRBV4-1
CDR3 length: 15
CDR3 DNA: TGCGCCAGCAGCCAGAGACAGTGGGATAATTCACCCCTCCACTTT
CDR3 protein: CASSQRQWDNSPLHF

J gene: TRBJ1-4
D gene: TRBD1
clone size: .
V gene: TRBV7-9
CDR3 length: 14
CDR3 DNA: TGTGCCAGCAGCCACGAGGGGGCGGGGGAAAAACTGTTTTTT
CDR3 protein: CASSHEGAGEKLFF

J gene: TRBJ1-6
D gene: .
clone size: .
V gene: TRBV5-1
CDR3 length: 14
CDR3 DNA: TGCGCCAGCAGCCCGGACTGGGATAATTCACCCCTCCACTTT
CDR3 protein: CASSPDWDNSPLHF

J gene: TRBJ2-1
D gene: .
clone size: .
V gene: TRBV10-2
CDR3 length: 14
CDR3 DNA: TGCGCCAGCAGCAGTGTCAGATCCCACAATGAGCAGTTCTTC
CDR3 protein: CASSSVRSHNEQFF

J gene: TRBJ2-7
D gene: .
clone size: .
V gene: TRBV30
CDR3 length: 15
CDR3 DNA: TGTGCCTGGAGTGTAGTTTCCGTTCCTACCTACGAGCAGTACTTC
CDR3 protein: CAWSVVSVPTYEQYF

J gene: TRBJ2-2
D gene: .
clone size: .
V gene: TRBV6-6
CDR3 length: 16
CDR3 DNA: TGTGCCAGCAGTTACTCAGTCGCGACGAGGACCGGGGAGCTGTTTTTT
CDR3 protein: CASSYSVATRTGELFF

J gene: TRBJ2-5
D gene: .
clone size: .
V gene: TRBV29-1
CDR3 length: 12
CDR3 DNA: TGCAGCGTGATGCTAGGCCAAGAGACCCAGTACTTC
CDR3 protein: CSVMLGQETQYF

J gene: TRBJ2-5
D gene: .
clone size: .
V gene: TRBV4-3
CDR3 length: 15
CDR3 DNA: TGCGCCAGCAGCCAAGAGAACAGGTTGGAGGGACCCCAGTACTTC
CDR3 protein: CASSQENRLEGPQYF

J gene: TRBJ2-7
D gene: TRBD1
clone size: .
V gene: TRBV15
CDR3 length: 16
CDR3 DNA: TGTGCCACCAGCACAAGACAGGGGAAAGGGCCCTACGAGCAGTACTTC
CDR3 protein: CATSTRQGKGPYEQYF

J gene: TRBJ2-7
D gene: .
clone size: .
V gene: TRBV7-2
CDR3 length: 16
CDR3 DNA: TGTGCCAGCAGCTTACCTCATCGACTTTCTTCCTACGAGCAGTACTTC
CDR3 protein: CASSLPHRLSSYEQYF

J gene: TRBJ2-7
D gene: .
clone size: .
V gene: TRBV4-1
CDR3 length: 14
CDR3 DNA: TGCGCCATAAGGGGCCGTATCGCCTCCTACGAGCAGTACTTC
CDR3 protein: CAIRGRIASYEQYF

J gene: TRBJ2-3
D gene: TRBD1
clone size: .
V gene: TRBV29-1
CDR3 length: 14
CDR3 DNA: TGCAGCGCCCGGACAGGGGCCCTCACAGATACGCAGTATTTT
CDR3 protein: CSARTGALTDTQYF

J gene: TRBJ2-1
D gene: .
clone size: .
V gene: TRBV27
CDR3 length: 14
CDR3 DNA: TGTGCCAGCAGTTTCGGTGCCGGGGGAATTGAGCAGTTCTTC
CDR3 protein: CASSFGAGGIEQFF

J gene: TRBJ1-3
D gene: .
clone size: .
V gene: TRBV27
CDR3 length: 14
CDR3 DNA: TGTGCCAGCAGTTTTGCGGGGGCTGGAAACACCATATATTTT
CDR3 protein: CASSFAGAGNTIYF

J gene: TRBJ2-5
D gene: TRBD2
clone size: .
V gene: TRBV7-8
CDR3 length: 13
CDR3 DNA: TGTGCCAGCAGCTTATCCCTTAGCGGGAGGGACGACTTC
CDR3 protein: CASSLSLSGRDDF

J gene: TRBJ2-3
D gene: TRBD2
clone size: .
V gene: TRBV9
CDR3 length: 15
CDR3 DNA: TGTGCCAGCAGTCTCCTTAGCGGGGTGACAGATACGCAGTATTTT
CDR3 protein: CASSLLSGVTDTQYF

J gene: TRBJ2-1
D gene: .
clone size: .
V gene: TRBV27
CDR3 length: 15
CDR3 DNA: TGTGCCAGCAGTTCACGGGGAGCCTCGTACAATGAGCAGTTCTTC
CDR3 protein: CASSSRGASYNEQFF

J gene: TRBJ2-7
D gene: TRBD2
clone size: .
V gene: TRBV19
CDR3 length: 16
CDR3 DNA: TGTGCCAGTAGTATAGGAGACGGGAGGCAGGGTCACGAGCAGTACTTC
CDR3 protein: CASSIGDGRQGHEQYF

J gene: TRBJ2-5
D gene: .
clone size: .
V gene: TRBV5-1
CDR3 length: 14
CDR3 DNA: TGCGCCAGCAGCTTGGGCGGAAACCAAGAGACCCAGTACTTC
CDR3 protein: CASSLGGNQETQYF

J gene: TRBJ2-7
D gene: .
clone size: .
V gene: TRBV6-5
CDR3 length: 15
CDR3 DNA: TGTGCCAGCAGTTACTCGTTGCAGGGTTCCAACGAGCAGTACTTC
CDR3 protein: CASSYSLQGSNEQYF